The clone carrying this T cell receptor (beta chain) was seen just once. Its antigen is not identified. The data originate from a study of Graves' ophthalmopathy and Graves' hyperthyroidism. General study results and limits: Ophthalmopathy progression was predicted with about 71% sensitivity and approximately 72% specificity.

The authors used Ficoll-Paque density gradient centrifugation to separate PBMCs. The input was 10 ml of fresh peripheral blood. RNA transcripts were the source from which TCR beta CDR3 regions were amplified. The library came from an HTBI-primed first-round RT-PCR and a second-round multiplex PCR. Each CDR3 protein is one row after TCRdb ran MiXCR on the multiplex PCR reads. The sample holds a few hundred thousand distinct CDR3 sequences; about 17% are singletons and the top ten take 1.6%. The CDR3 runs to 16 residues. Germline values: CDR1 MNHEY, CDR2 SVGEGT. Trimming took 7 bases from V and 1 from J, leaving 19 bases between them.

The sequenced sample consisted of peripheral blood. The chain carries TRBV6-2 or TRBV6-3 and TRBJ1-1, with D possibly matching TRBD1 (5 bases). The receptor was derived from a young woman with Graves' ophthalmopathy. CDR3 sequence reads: CASNLSDIPPNTEAFF. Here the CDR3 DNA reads TGTGCCAGCAACCTCTCGGACATCCCTCCGAACACTGAAGCTTTCTTT.